Below, one TCR beta chain is given with its context. This clone was seen only a few times. The antigen it binds to is not known. One end of the junction is discordant with germline, which a read error may explain. These data are taken from a study of cytomegalovirus exposure and HLA in healthy donors (TCRdb year 2017). For the study in its entirety: According to an earlier analysis of a few hundred of the donors, 150 million to 200 million T cells yielded 117 million unique TCR beta sequences and around 300 Gb of sequence data. An early release that covered roughly 600 HLA-typed donors contained around 330 gigabases of sequencing data and tens of millions of unique TCR sequences. The genetic ancestry cluster associated with self-reported Caucasian donors included 81% of the 398 genotyped donors. The aim of the study was to test whether cataloging public T cell receptors could identify signatures of past pathogen exposure. The T cell repertoires of 666 subjects were profiled by immunosequencing and related to cytomegalovirus serostatus. In addition to the first cohort of 500 to 850 subjects, a separate validation cohort of under 150 different subjects was used. To predict cytomegalovirus infection status, the study combined high-throughput TCR immunosequencing, statistical association of individual TCRs with disease status, and machine learning. A later analysis re-analyzed previously published TCR beta repertoires from 666 donors and added high-resolution HLA genotyping to study TCR occurrence patterns. Rather than drawing on any new phenotypic data, the later analysis identified candidate immune exposures from TCR beta sequences and the way those sequences occurred across donors. An earlier analysis of some 500 of the donors used high-throughput TCR beta sequencing to judge whether each TCR beta V gene segment behaved as functional or pseudogenic. Donor age, sex, ethnicity and CMV serostatus were compiled together with the repertoire data. In a later genetic analysis, genome-wide SNP genotypes for about three fifths of the roughly 670 donors were used, and that subset was treated as a discovery cohort. Every repertoire in the discovery cohort had been generated on one and the same sequencing platform. Class I and class II HLA loci were covered by the typing at four-digit resolution. Typing coverage varied by locus: about 620-630 donors for A, B, C, DRB1 and DQB1; roughly 510 for DQA1; nearly 610 for DPA1; around 490 for DPB1. Four or five DR-DQ haplotypes were handled as single units for association and clustering because linkage in the cohort was strong. On average, over 200,000 unique TCR beta nucleotide sequences were sequenced per donor among about 400 genotyped donors of the cohort, with about 19% of those sequences being non-productive. What the work shows at the level of the full study, not this receptor alone: When HLA alleles, especially DR and DQ, strongly co-occurred, attributing TCR associations to individual alleles was difficult. Because HLA typing was missing for some donors at each locus, association tests included only the typed subset. In a later analysis, HLA-associated TCR beta chains showed more clonal expansion and lower generation probabilities than non-associated chains that were equally common. Most TCR sequences were seen in very few donors, while some public TCRs were found in many individuals. Cytomegalovirus status was reported to be diagnosed by the classifier with high specificity and sensitivity in both the original and validation cohorts. At a false discovery rate of 0.05, a later analysis linked fewer than 20,000 TCR beta sequences to specific HLA alleles. In a later analysis, several top co-occurrence clusters were reported to appear linked to parvovirus B19, influenza, CMV and Epstein-Barr virus. A cluster of highly shared sequence variants was judged likely to be a technical artifact of the sequencing pipeline. The earlier analysis of some 560 of the donors excluded 15 to 20 rarely observed V segments, including chromosome 9 orphons, because counts were too low. This cohort had only TCR beta chains sequenced, and the lack of alpha or paired-chain data limited which features could be detected. An earlier analysis of approximately 530 of the donors showed that most TCR beta V segments appeared in productive rearrangements either about 87% or about 30% of the time, which broadly matched IMGT annotations. The authors suggested that the approach could potentially be extended to other disease states and immunological phenotypes. Correlated functional status among segregating V segments might be attributable to linkage disequilibrium, but an unknown experimental factor could not be ruled out. Compared with the roughly 710-donor mean, donors in an Asian-associated ancestry cluster had fewer N-insertions in productive TCRs, according to a later genetic analysis. A later analysis found that most CMV-associated TCR beta chains appeared HLA-restricted, with HLA associations seemingly driven largely by CMV exposure. The only immune exposure information available for the cohort was CMV serostatus. In a later analysis, TCR association rates were found to vary across HLA loci, with the most associated TCRs seen for DRB1 alleles and the fewest for HLA-C alleles. A later genetic analysis associated a missense DCLRE1C variant with V-gene and J-gene trimming of TCR beta chains, and an independent cohort replicated the association. Presence/absence analyses assumed roughly uniform sequencing depth across donors, an assumption that may not hold. The study gave a list of about 150 TCR beta chains associated with cytomegalovirus. A further reported finding was that TCR beta sequences accurately predicted the HLA-A and HLA-B alleles for most subjects in the first cohort. A few of the identified cytomegalovirus-associated TCR beta chains were confirmed in vitro to be specific for cytomegalovirus antigens.

Libraries were built with the immunoSEQ multiplex PCR assay. A mixture of 60 forward primers for TCR Vbeta segments and 13 reverse primers for TCR Jbeta segments was used in the multiplex PCR. Amplification of the CDR3 region of rearranged TCR beta genes was performed with a multiplex PCR assay on genomic DNA. Amplified TCR beta libraries were sequenced as 87-base-pair reads on the Illumina HiSeq System. The source study handled its data this way. A later analysis counted approximately 76 million unique TCR beta chains across the roughly 700 repertoires, and some 11 million of these chains were shared by at least two donors. To remove PCR and sequencing errors, raw reads were error-corrected and collapsed into unique sequences using a nearest-neighbor algorithm that merged closely related sequences. To assign V, D and J gene segments, CDR3 sequences were aligned to IMGT reference sequences. For a sequence to be retained, a match of at least six nucleotides was required to both a V gene segment and a J gene segment. A rearrangement counted as productive if the CDR3 had no stop codons and remained in frame with V and J, and every other rearrangement counted as non-productive. CDR3 was defined by IMGT convention, running from the second conserved V-encoded cysteine to the conserved J-encoded phenylalanine. The earlier analysis of 500 to 650 of the donors excluded any sequence lacking an unambiguous match to a single V gene segment. In an earlier analysis of around 600 of the donors, V segments were called functional above 56.7% productive rearrangements and were called segregating when the between-donor standard deviation exceeded 5%. A statistical classification framework was built for diagnosing cytomegalovirus status from the catalog of TCR beta chain sequences. In a later analysis, TCR nucleotide sequences were compared against IMGT/GENE-DB human TR gene sequences so that V and J genes could be assigned. Using the TCRdist pipeline, a later analysis assigned CDR3 sequences along with most-parsimonious VDJ recombination scenarios. In a later analysis, each TCR beta chain was defined by its CDR3 amino acid sequence together with its V-gene family, and reads lacking a unique V-gene family were excluded. To address suspected cross-contamination and a sequencing artifact, a later analysis removed under 600 highly shared, low-generation-probability nucleotide sequences. For each public chain, a later analysis derived a clonal expansion index from normalized ranks of inferred template counts within each repertoire. In a later analysis, generation probabilities were computed with a VDJ recombination model fitted to out-of-frame rearrangements, and the resulting probabilities were checked against IGoR. Hypergeometric tests were used in a later analysis to score TCR-TCR, TCR-HLA and TCR-CMV co-occurrence, with a repertoire-size bias correction applied to the TCR pairs. In a later analysis, false discovery rates were estimated by permuting HLA or CMV assignments 20 times. In a later analysis, co-occurring TCRs were grouped with DBSCAN, and TCRdist sequence similarity was added when clustering was performed within HLA-allele-positive subsets. For co-occurrence clustering, repertoires with fewer than 30,000 or more than 120,000 public chains were excluded, along with roughly five repertoires with anomalous nucleotide sharing. Sourced from immuneACCESS, this table was stored by TCRdb with only in-frame sequences that have V and J called. A share of the clones is absent; for the studies checked, an unresolved V gene accounts for under half, and the remainder has no known explanation. That table supplies the V and J calls and clone size; D and trimming were determined from the DNA. This sample lists some 100,000 clones; around 70% were detected once. More than 12% of the sample is taken by the ten largest.

The cohort consisted of 666 healthy bone marrow donors. Cohort members were all nominally healthy when sampled, although unrecorded immune exposures were likely present. The donor was CMV seropositive and was included in the group of 290 or so seropositive cohort members. A peripheral blood sample was provided by each donor, and peripheral blood mononuclear cells were used for TCR beta sequencing. The Qiagen DNeasy Blood Extraction Kit was used to extract genomic DNA from the blood cell samples. The receptor was derived from a woman aged 45 to 65 in good health and CMV-seropositive. Specimen: PBMCs.

The DNA sequence is as follows: TGTGCCAGCACCTTAGGGGGGCGCAGGGGACTGTTTTTT. Translated, this gives CASTLGGRRGLFF. The chain was built from TRBV11-2 and TRBJ1-4; a weak D assignment points to TRBD1 (6 bases agree). Measured from the cysteine to the phenylalanine, the CDR3 is 13 residues long. Just CDR3 DNA is preserved here, 39 bases in frame from base 1. Based on the germline V gene, the CDR1 and CDR2 sequences are SGHAT and FQNNGV.